This T cell receptor (beta chain) was sequenced for a study of blood T cell repertoires in COVID-19. The assay was immunoSEQ multiplex PCR, and TCRdb's table has in-frame clones only and misses some. Of some 300,000 clones listed, roughly 90% are singletons. The CDR3 consists of 15 residues. Germline V gene lookup returns CDR1 MNHEY and CDR2 SVGEGT. Trimming shortened V by 2 bases and J by 4 bases, and 14 bases separated the two germline ends. The clonotype comes from a woman aged 30 to 39 who had recovered from COVID-19. The chain couples TRBV6-2 or TRBV6-3 to TRBJ1-1, with D tentatively TRBD1 (5 bases). Sequenced material: PBMCs or T cells enriched from blood (not recorded which). The CDR3 DNA is TGTGCCAGCAGTTACGCGGGGCCGGGGGGCACTGAAGCTTTCTTT. Its translation is CASSYAGPGGTEAFF.